These 32 T cell receptor beta chains were sequenced from one sample in a study of T cell responses to AZD1222 COVID-19 vaccine. Repertoires were generated with immunoSEQ multiplex PCR, while TCRdb's copy carries only in-frame clones and drops some. This sample yields around 99,000 clones, of which 70% to 90% are seen a single time; 13% belongs to the top ten. The sample consisted of peripheral blood, taken on day 0 of MenACWY control vaccination. These receptors came from an adult in good health.

The V and J genes are TRBV11-1 and TRBJ2-5; the D gene is possibly TRBD2 (6 bases). The CDR3 is 16 residues long. Looked up from germline, CDR1 is SGHAT and CDR2 is FQDESV (reference sequence). Trimming stripped 1 base from V and 1 base from J, with 13 bases between. The DNA of the CDR3 is TGTGCCAGCAGCTTAGGGGCCGGGGGTCCCCAAGAGACCCAGTACTTC. It is translated as CASSLGAGGPQETQYF.

The CDR3 DNA is TGTGCCAGCAGCCGCCCGGGACAGAGGACGGAGACCCAGTACTTC. Protein product: CASSRPGQRTETQYF. The chain employs TRBV7-9 and TRBJ2-5; 7 bases align to TRBD1. V gave up 5 bases and J gave up 5 bases; unmatched junction bases: 11. Germline values: CDR1 SEHNR, CDR2 FQNEAQ (reference sequence). The CDR3 spans 15 residues.

This chain uses TRBV20-1 with TRBJ2-7; D unclear. V was cut by 4 bases and J by 0 bases, with 4 bases left in between. CDR3 length: 11 residues. CDR1 and CDR2 (germline): DFQATT, SNEGSKA (reference sequence). CDR3 DNA: TGCAGTGCTAACCCCTCCTACGAGCAGTACTTC. Its translation is CSANPSYEQYF.

The chain has TRBV4-2 and TRBJ1-5; tentative D call: TRBD1 (6 bases). The CDR3 sequence is 15 residues long. CDR1 and CDR2 from the germline V gene are LGHNA and YNFKEQ. The V end was cut by 0 bases, the J end by 10 bases, with 16 bases between. The CDR3 loop reads CASSQDRGGIRPQHF. As DNA, the CDR3 is TGTGCCAGCAGCCAAGACAGGGGAGGTATTCGTCCCCAGCATTTT.

The CDR3, as DNA: TGTGCCAGCAGCAACCCGGGACAGGTCTACGAGCAGTACTTC. Encoded protein: CASSNPGQVYEQYF. V and J are TRBV28 and TRBJ2-7; 8 bases fit TRBD1. This CDR3 spans 14 amino acids. V was clipped by 6 bases and J by 3 bases; unmatched bases: 7. Germline loops: CDR1 MDHEN, CDR2 SYDVKM.

This rearrangement joins TRBV7-3 to TRBJ2-3, with a weak D call TRBD2 (6 bases). Germline CDR1 reads SGHTA; CDR2 reads FQGTGA. This CDR3 has 15 amino acids. Trimming took off 5 bases at V and 7 bases at J, with 19 bases between the two ends. The DNA of the CDR3 is TGTGCCAGCAGCAGTGTACCGGGAGCTGGAAATACGCAGTATTTT. Its protein is CASSSVPGAGNTQYF.

This chain links TRBV6-2 or TRBV6-3 with TRBJ1-1; D might be TRBD1 (6 bases). This CDR3 is built from 15 residues. Trimming shortened V by 2 bases and J by 3 bases, and 13 bases separated the two germline ends. Germline-derived CDR1 and CDR2 are MNHEY and SVGEGT. The CDR3 bases are TGTGCCAGCAGTTACGAGGGCAGGGGTTACACTGAAGCTTTCTTT. Its translation is CASSYEGRGYTEAFF.

The V gene is TRBV7-8, the J gene TRBJ1-1, with 8 bases fitting TRBD1. Germline CDR1 and CDR2: SGHVS and FQNEAQ. CDR3 size: 15 residues. J lost 8 bases, V lost 5 bases, and 13 bases had no gene match. CDR3: CASSPDAGGAGEAFF. Written as DNA, the CDR3 is TGTGCCAGCAGCCCAGACGCAGGGGGCGCGGGGGAAGCTTTCTTT.

The chain has TRBV7-8 and TRBJ1-5; maybe TRBD1 (5 bases). This CDR3 is 17 amino acids long. Per the germline V gene, CDR1 is SGHVS and CDR2 is FQNEAQ. Trimming pared 0 bases from V and 5 bases from J, leaving 17 bases between. The CDR3 coding sequence is TGTGCCAGCAGCTTAGCATGGAGAAGGGGTGGGGATCAGCCCCAGCATTTT. Amino acids: CASSLAWRRGGDQPQHF. Drawing the rest from reference TRBV7-8 and TRBJ1-5, the complete variable domain is GAGVSQSPRYKVAKRGQDVALRCDPISGHVSLFWYQQALGQGPEFLTYFQNEAQLDKSGLPSDRFFAERPEGSVSTLKIQRTQQEDSAVYLCASSLAWRRGGDQPQHFGDGTRLSIL.

The chain recombines TRBV7-2 with TRBJ2-2; D possibly uses TRBD1 or TRBD2 (6 bases each). There are 16 residues in the CDR3. V lost 2 bases to trimming and J lost 0 bases, with 10 bases between them. Germline values: CDR1 SGHTA, CDR2 FQGNSA. The CDR3 region is CASSLNGGANTGELFF. In DNA form, the CDR3 reads TGTGCCAGCAGCTTAAACGGGGGCGCGAACACCGGGGAGCTGTTTTTT.

This clone was counted a few times. This chain uses TRBV25-1 with TRBJ1-2; 8 positions match TRBD1. CDR1 is MGHDK, CDR2 SYGVNS, per germline. Unmatched junction bases numbered 11, after V lost 3 bases and J lost 5 bases. This CDR3 spans 16 amino acids. CDR3 sequence reads: CASSDIGTGVGYGYTF. In DNA form, the CDR3 reads TGTGCCAGCAGTGATATCGGGACAGGAGTGGGGTATGGCTACACCTTC.

The chain has TRBV4-1 and TRBJ1-3; 8 nucleotides line up with TRBD1. The J segment lost 1 base and the V segment lost 6 bases, leaving 8 bases of the junction unmatched. The CDR3 consists of 16 residues. CDR1 is MGHRA and CDR2 is YSYEKL in the germline V gene. CDR3: CASSYTTGGSGNTIYF. The CDR3 nucleotides read TGCGCCAGCAGTTACACAACAGGGGGGTCTGGAAACACCATATATTTT.

This clone appeared a single time. The chain carries TRBV7-3 and TRBJ2-1, with TRBD2 identical over 7 bases. After removal of 2 bases from V and 7 bases from J, the junction contained 2 bases not matched to a gene. The CDR3 extends over 13 amino acids. In germline, CDR1 is SGHTA, CDR2 FQGTGA. The CDR3 sequence: CASSLGRENEQFF. The CDR3 DNA reads as TGTGCCAGCAGCTTAGGGAGGGAAAATGAGCAGTTCTTC. Full variable domain (rest looked up from reference TRBV7-3 and TRBJ2-1): GAGVSQTPSNKVTEKGKYVELRCDPISGHTALYWYRQSLGQGPEFLIYFQGTGAADDSGLPNDRFFAVRPEGSVSTLKIQRTERGDSAVYLCASSLGRENEQFFGPGTRLTVL.

V is TRBV2 and J is TRBJ1-5; no clear D. V dropped 8 bases and J dropped 4 bases, with 9 bases sitting between them. Germline CDR1 and CDR2: SNHLY and FYNNEI. This CDR3 spans 12 amino acids. CDR3 in DNA: TGTGCCAGCCGCGGACCGAATCAGCCCCAGCATTTT. This gives the protein CASRGPNQPQHF.

The chain is built from TRBV29-1 and TRBJ2-7; 14 nucleotides line up with TRBD2. The CDR3 is made up of 15 amino acids. From germline, CDR1 is SQVTM and CDR2 ANQGSEA. With V trimmed by 6 bases and J by 6 bases, 10 bases remained unmatched. CDR3 loop: CSVYGTSGGFSEQYF. DNA for the CDR3: TGCAGCGTATACGGGACTAGCGGGGGATTCTCCGAGCAGTACTTC.

This clone was counted only a few times. The V call is TRBV7-2, the J call TRBJ2-2; TRBD2 matches 8 bases. Looked up from germline, CDR1 is SGHTA and CDR2 is FQGNSA. CDR3 length: 16 amino acids. With V trimmed by 1 base and J by 4 bases, 5 bases remained unmatched. CDR3: CASSLVGGASTGELFF. In DNA form, the CDR3 reads TGTGCCAGCAGCTTAGTCGGGGGGGCTAGCACCGGGGAGCTGTTTTTT.

There are a few counts of this clone. The chain joins TRBV6-5 to TRBJ2-5; D might be TRBD1 or TRBD2, each matching 5 bases. V was cut by 2 bases and J by 4 bases, with 5 bases left in between. Germline V gene lookup returns CDR1 MNHEY and CDR2 SVGAGI. The CDR3 loop spans 12 amino acids. The CDR3 sequence: CASSYGGETQYF. The CDR3 DNA follows: TGTGCCAGCAGTTACGGGGGAGAGACCCAGTACTTC.

This chain uses TRBV4-2 with TRBJ2-2; no reliable D call. Germline V CDR1 and CDR2: LGHNA, YNFKEQ. The CDR3 covers 16 residues. The germline V and J ends were trimmed by 5 bases and 6 bases, with 19 bases remaining between them. The CDR3 DNA reads as TGTGCCAGCAGCGAAAGGGCCGAAAACCGAGCCGGGGAGCTGTTTTTT. As protein: CASSERAENRAGELFF.

J is TRBJ1-1 and V is TRBV6-1; D not resolved. Trimming shortened V by 1 base and J by 5 bases, and 8 bases separated the two germline ends. Per the germline V gene, CDR1 is MNHNS and CDR2 is SASEGT. The length of the CDR3 is 13 residues. The CDR3 sequence is CASSEGGSTEAFF. As DNA, the CDR3 is TGTGCCAGCAGTGAAGGGGGATCAACTGAAGCTTTCTTT.

About this clone itself: This may come from a read error, since a much larger clone is one base off. The genes are TRBV30 and TRBJ2-5; a possible D gene is TRBD1 (7 bases). The V gene's germline CDR1 is GTSNPN and CDR2 SVGIG (reference sequence). CDR3 length: 14 amino acids. V gave up 2 bases and J gave up 2 bases, with 12 bases separating them. The CDR3 DNA reads as TGTGCCTGGAGTCCAGGGGGGCGGCAAGAGACCCAGTACTTC. Translation gives CAWSPGGRQETQYF.

The chain uses TRBV4-1 and TRBJ1-6, with a weak D call TRBD1 (6 bases). CDR1 and CDR2 from the germline V gene are MGHRA and YSYEKL. This CDR3 comprises 19 residues. Trimming cost V 1 base and J 10 bases, with 26 bases left between them. The CDR3: CASSQGPIQYRERGSPLHF. The CDR3 nucleotides read TGCGCCAGCAGCCAAGGCCCTATCCAATACAGGGAAAGAGGATCACCCCTCCACTTT.

This chain connects TRBV7-2 to TRBJ1-6; D is uncertain. CDR3 length equals 14 residues. Germline-derived CDR1 and CDR2 are SGHTA and FQGNSA. V was trimmed by 2 bases and J by 9 bases, leaving 11 bases between them. The CDR3 DNA sequence: TGTGCCAGCAGCTTATTCTTCGAGGGTTCACCCCTCCACTTT. Amino acid sequence: CASSLFFEGSPLHF.

The chain carries TRBV6-1 and TRBJ2-5; 7 bases are a match to TRBD2. This CDR3 has 15 residues. After removal of 2 bases from V and 1 base from J, the junction contained 4 bases not matched to a gene. CDR1 is MNHNS, CDR2 SASEGT, per germline. CDR3: CASSELAAAQETQYF. As DNA, the CDR3 is TGTGCCAGCAGTGAACTAGCGGCGGCCCAAGAGACCCAGTACTTC.

The genes are TRBV7-3 and TRBJ1-5, with unresolved D. V was clipped by 2 bases and J by 7 bases, with 15 bases between them. Germline CDR1 SGHTA, CDR2 FQGTGA. CDR3 length: 15 residues. The CDR3 spells CASSLGKGLGQPQHF. The CDR3 region has the DNA TGTGCCAGCAGCTTAGGTAAAGGCCTTGGGCAGCCCCAGCATTTT.

The gene calls are TRBV10-3 and TRBJ2-7; D remains unclear. Trimming cost V 7 bases and J 6 bases, with 7 bases left between them. Per germline, CDR1 ENHRY and CDR2 SYGVKD. The CDR3 has 10 amino acids. The CDR3 nucleotides are TGTGCCATCAATGGGCTCGAGCAGTACTTC. Amino acid sequence: CAINGLEQYF.

The J gene is TRBJ2-7, the V gene TRBV5-6, with D perhaps TRBD1 or TRBD2 (5 bases each). In germline, CDR1 is SGHDT, CDR2 YYEEEE. The CDR3 has 13 amino acids. V was pared by 0 bases and J by 5 bases, with 9 bases between. The CDR3 DNA follows: TGTGCCAGCAGCTTGGAGAGGGGCGACGAGCAGTACTTC. Translated: CASSLERGDEQYF.

This chain uses TRBV2 with TRBJ2-1; 9 bases are shared with TRBD2. Germline CDR1 is SNHLY and CDR2 is FYNNEI. V was pared by 4 bases and J by 4 bases, with 8 bases of the junction left unmatched. There are 16 residues in the CDR3. CDR3 bases: TGTGCCAGCAGTGGCCGGATAGCGGGAGTTTACAATGAGCAGTTCTTC. Translation: CASSGRIAGVYNEQFF.

This sequence joins TRBV28 and TRBJ1-4; TRBD1 is a possible D gene (5 bases). Germline-derived CDR1 and CDR2 are MDHEN and SYDVKM. The CDR3 extends over 13 amino acids. The ends were cut back, 6 bases at V and 3 bases at J, with 8 bases in the middle. The CDR3 bases are TGTGCCAGCAGCCGGGGGGCTAATGAAAAACTGTTTTTT. Protein sequence: CASSRGANEKLFF. The whole variable domain, filled in from reference TRBV28 and TRBJ1-4, reads DVKVTQSSRYLVKRTGEKVFLECVQDMDHENMFWYRQDPGLGLRLIYFSYDVKMKEKGDIPEGYSVSREKKERFSLILESASTNQTSMYLCASSRGANEKLFFGSGTQLSVL.

The genes are TRBV5-4 and TRBJ2-6, with 8 bases that match TRBD1. V shed 3 bases, J shed 2 bases, and the junction held 10 bases outside the gene matches. The CDR3 is 18 residues long. Germline CDR1 and CDR2: SGHNT and YYREEE (reference sequence). The CDR3 here is CASSSLLDRVAGANVLTF. The CDR3 DNA sequence: TGTGCCAGCAGCTCGCTCCTGGACAGGGTTGCTGGGGCCAACGTCCTGACTTTC.

The rearrangement joins TRBV3-1 (or the pseudogene TRBV3-2) to TRBJ1-6, with D maybe TRBD1 (5 bases). The CDR3 sequence is 15 residues long. The germline CDR1 and CDR2 sequences are LGHDT and YNNKEL (reference sequence). Between the trimmed V and J ends, which lost 6 bases and 5 bases, there was a span of 14 bases. The CDR3 coding sequence is TGTGCCAGCAGTCCTACCGGGACTAATAATTCACCCCTCCACTTT. Its protein product is CASSPTGTNNSPLHF.

In its sample, this clone was seen once. The chain links TRBV7-8 to TRBJ2-5, with 7 nucleotides matching TRBD2. Germline trimming cut 1 base from V and 0 bases from J; bases unmatched to any gene: 5. Germline V lookup: CDR1 SGHVS, CDR2 FQNEAQ. The CDR3 covers 16 residues. CDR3 protein: CASSLGGGGHQETQYF. The CDR3 nucleotides read TGTGCCAGCAGCTTAGGGGGGGGAGGCCACCAAGAGACCCAGTACTTC.

The J gene is TRBJ1-4, the V gene TRBV5-4; possible D gene TRBD1, 6 bases. Germline V gene sequence: CDR1 SGHNT, CDR2 YYREEE (reference sequence). Deletions cut 4 bases from V and 5 bases from J, with 18 bases between. CDR3 length: 16 amino acids. CDR3 bases: TGTGCCAGCAGCCCCAGCCTGGACAGAGCAAATGAAAAACTGTTTTTT. Amino acid sequence: CASSPSLDRANEKLFF.